This T cell receptor (beta chain) was sequenced during a study of T cells in Graves' hyperthyroidism and ophthalmopathy. V trimming: 1 base; J trimming: 8 bases; junction bases outside the gene matches: 16. CDR1 SGHVS and CDR2 FQNEAQ come from the germline V gene. The CDR3 length is 18 residues. It was RNA transcripts that yielded the amplified TCR beta CDR3 regions. HTBI primers were used for first-round RT-PCR of the TCR CDR3. TCRdb fed the multiplex PCR reads into MiXCR, producing one record per CDR3 protein. This sample carries about 210,000 distinct CDR3 sequences, roughly a sixth of them seen once, and the ten largest clones take around 50%.

The specimen sequenced was blood. The sequence came from a man aged 50-59 years with Graves' hyperthyroidism. The chain couples TRBV7-8 to TRBJ2-1; TRBD2 agrees at 8 bases. The CDR3 bases are TGTGCCAGCAGCTTAGGGTCCTCAGCGGGAGTGTTCCTCGATGAGCAGTTCTTC. It translates to CASSLGSSAGVFLDEQFF.